The next 3 T cell receptor beta chains were all read from a single sample in a study of T-cell memory formation after mild COVID-19. Each CDR3 protein is one row after TCRdb ran MiXCR on the 5' RACE reads. Found here are approximately 100,000 distinct CDR3 sequences, 25% of them singletons; the top ten hold 35% to 50%. The sequenced sample consisted of PBMCs or a T cell subset sorted from them (not recorded which). The receptor set was obtained from a man younger than 35 who had mild COVID-19 (a few samples of this study predate the infection). Cell type and time point are not known.

The V gene is TRBV6-2 or TRBV6-3, the J gene TRBJ2-7, with TRBD2 as a possible D gene (6 bases). CDR3 length equals 17 residues. V was cut by 0 bases and J by 2 bases, with 17 bases left in between. Germline lookup yields CDR1 MNHEY and CDR2 SVGEGT. The CDR3 sequence is CASSYSTEIAAPYEQYV. The CDR3 nucleotides are TGTGCCAGCAGTTACTCGACGGAAATAGCGGCCCCCTACGAGCAGTACGTC.

The genes are TRBV9 and TRBJ2-4; possible D gene TRBD2, 7 bases. Trimming cost V 3 bases and J 7 bases, with 20 bases left between them. This CDR3 is 16 amino acids long. Germline V lookup: CDR1 SGDLS, CDR2 YYNGEE. This chain's CDR3 is CASSGRASRGGNIQYF. For the CDR3, the DNA is TGTGCCAGCAGCGGTCGGGCTTCCAGGGGAGGGAACATTCAGTACTTC.

This clonotype was observed a handful of times. V is TRBV24-1 and J is TRBJ2-2; D is unresolved. CDR3 length: 11 residues. Germline CDR1 is KGHDR and CDR2 is SFDVKD. V lost 9 bases, J lost 6 bases, and 7 bases lay in between. The CDR3 protein is CATGVAGELFF. The CDR3 DNA reads as TGTGCCACCGGGGTAGCCGGGGAGCTGTTTTTT.